The 13 T cell receptor beta chains presented below share a single source sample, sequenced in a study of cytomegalovirus exposure and HLA in healthy donors. Primers: 60 Vbeta forward and 13 Jbeta reverse. Only in-frame clones appear in the TCRdb table, and some are missing; sequencing was by immunoSEQ multiplex PCR. The repertoire holds 95,000 to 150,000 clones, with roughly 80% as singletons. The material sequenced was PBMCs. The receptors shown here come from a woman in her late teens or twenties in good health and CMV-seronegative.

The chain recombines TRBV7-2 with TRBJ1-5, with TRBD1 as a possible D gene (6 bases). CDR1 SGHTA and CDR2 FQGNSA come from the germline V gene. This CDR3 is 13 amino acids long. V was cut by 3 bases and J by 5 bases, with 8 bases left in between. As DNA, the CDR3 is TGTGCCAGCAGCTTCCAGGGGCATCAGCCCCAGCATTTT. It encodes CASSFQGHQPQHF.

The chain couples TRBV19 to TRBJ1-1; TRBD1 might be the D (5 bases). Trimming cost V 6 bases and J 7 bases, with 12 bases left between them. From germline, CDR1 is LNHDA and CDR2 SQIVND (reference sequence). The CDR3 contains 12 residues. This CDR3 is CASRIGGSEAFF. DNA of the CDR3: TGTGCCAGTAGAATCGGGGGGAGTGAAGCTTTCTTT. The entire variable domain, with the rest obtained from reference TRBV19 and TRBJ1-1, is as follows: DGGITQSPKYLFRKEGQNVTLSCEQNLNHDAMYWYRQDPGQGLRLIYYSQIVNDFQKGDIAEGYSVSREKKESFPLTVTSAQKNPTAFYLCASRIGGSEAFFGQGTRLTVV.

The chain couples TRBV18 to TRBJ1-5, with D maybe TRBD1 (5 bases). Germline-derived CDR1 and CDR2 are KGHSH and LQKENI. The CDR3 is made up of 15 amino acids. Trimming stripped 2 bases from V and 4 bases from J, with 12 bases between. The CDR3 DNA reads TGTGCCAGCTCACCAGTACAGGAATGGAATCAGCCCCAGCATTTT. It yields the protein CASSPVQEWNQPQHF.

The chain uses TRBV9 and TRBJ1-3, with 7 nucleotides matching TRBD1. The CDR3 runs to 15 residues. Germline trimming cut 4 bases from V and 5 bases from J; bases unmatched to any gene: 9. Germline V gene lookup returns CDR1 SGDLS and CDR2 YYNGEE. This CDR3 is CASSLGGQGRNTIYF. DNA of the CDR3: TGTGCCAGCAGCCTAGGGGGCCAGGGGAGAAACACCATATATTTT.

The chain recombines TRBV5-1 with TRBJ2-7, with 8 positions matching TRBD1. V lost 0 bases to trimming and J lost 6 bases; unmatched junction nucleotides: 14. CDR1 and CDR2 from the germline V gene are SGHRS and YFSETQ. This CDR3 is built from 17 residues. The CDR3 sequence is CASSLVVLGDRPGEQYF. CDR3 DNA sequence: TGCGCCAGCAGCTTGGTTGTTCTAGGGGACAGGCCCGGCGAGCAGTACTTC.

V is TRBV5-1 and J is TRBJ2-7, with 7 bases matching TRBD2. The CDR3 contains 14 residues. CDR1 SGHRS and CDR2 YFSETQ come from the germline V gene. V shed 0 bases and J 4 bases; nucleotides not matched to a gene: 4. The CDR3 here is CASSLASGVYEQYF. The DNA for the CDR3 is TGCGCCAGCAGCTTGGCTAGCGGTGTGTACGAGCAGTACTTC. Using reference TRBV5-1 and TRBJ2-7 for the parts outside the CDR3, the full variable domain is KAGVTQTPRYLIKTRGQQVTLSCSPISGHRSVSWYQQTPGQGLQFLFEYFSETQRNKGNFPGRFSGRQFSNSRSEMNVSTLELGDSALYLCASSLASGVYEQYFGPGTRLTVT.

The chain carries TRBV19 and TRBJ2-2; 7 bases match TRBD2. Germline values: CDR1 LNHDA, CDR2 SQIVND (reference sequence). The V and J ends lost 4 bases and 4 bases, in that order; junction bases with no gene match: 3. The CDR3 sequence is 14 residues long. CDR3 DNA: TGTGCCAGTAGTAGCGGGAGAATCACCGGGGAGCTGTTTTTT. Amino acids: CASSSGRITGELFF.

The CDR3 sequence: CASSQGPSGSYEQYF. CDR3 nucleotide sequence: TGCGCCAGCAGCCAAGGCCCTAGCGGGAGCTACGAGCAGTACTTC. This sequence joins TRBV4-1 and TRBJ2-7, with 10 bases that match TRBD2. Germline V CDR1 and CDR2: MGHRA, YSYEKL. Losses at the gene ends were 1 base for V and 3 bases for J; bases not matched to a gene: 3. The CDR3 has 15 amino acids.

The rearrangement uses TRBV7-8 and TRBJ2-3, with D possibly being TRBD1 (5 bases). Deletions cut 2 bases from V and 4 bases from J, with 16 bases between. This CDR3 spans 16 amino acids. Germline V gives CDR1 SGHVS, CDR2 FQNEAQ. CDR3 protein: CASSLPLGEGSDTQYF. The CDR3 DNA sequence: TGTGCCAGCAGCTTACCTCTAGGGGAAGGCTCAGATACGCAGTATTTT.

This sequence joins TRBV7-8 and TRBJ2-7, with D possibly matching TRBD2 (6 bases). V was clipped by 2 bases and J by 4 bases, with 15 bases between them. This CDR3 has 15 amino acids. Germline V CDR1 and CDR2: SGHVS, FQNEAQ. CDR3 loop: CASSLPSQGGYEQYF. In DNA, the CDR3 is TGTGCCAGCAGCTTACCCTCCCAGGGAGGATACGAGCAGTACTTC.

This clone was observed once. The rearrangement uses TRBV6-6 and TRBJ2-7; the match to TRBD2 covers 15 bases. The CDR3 consists of 16 residues. V lost 6 bases, J lost 2 bases, and 5 bases stayed unmatched. The germline CDR1 and CDR2 sequences are MNHNY and SVGAGI (reference sequence). CDR3 bases: TGTGCCAGCAGCAGGGGACTAGCGGGGGGTCCCTACGAGCAGTACTTC. Protein product: CASSRGLAGGPYEQYF.

The chain is built from TRBV11-2 and TRBJ1-1, with TRBD1 matching over 7 bases. The V and J ends lost 4 bases and 3 bases, in that order; junction bases with no gene match: 8. The CDR3 loop spans 15 amino acids. Germline-derived CDR1 and CDR2 are SGHAT and FQNNGV. The CDR3 sequence: CASSSTGFEDTEAFF. The CDR3 nucleotides are TGTGCCAGCAGCTCGACAGGGTTTGAAGACACTGAAGCTTTCTTT.

This chain's CDR3 is CASSPLAGGRYEQYF. CDR3 in DNA: TGTGCCAGCTCACCTTTGGCGGGGGGGCGCTACGAGCAGTACTTC. This rearrangement joins TRBV18 to TRBJ2-7; 9 nucleotides match TRBD2. The CDR3 contains 15 residues. Germline V gene data show CDR1 as KGHSH and CDR2 as LQKENI. J lost 3 bases, V lost 3 bases, and 6 bases had no gene match.